This section outlines one T cell receptor beta chain sequence together with its context. Its antigen is not known. CDR1 is SGHNT and CDR2 is YYREEE in the germline V gene (reference sequence). The CDR3 is 13 amino acids. V gave up 7 bases and J gave up 2 bases, with 11 bases separating them. This sample was included in a study of OX40 agonist ivuxolimab in advanced cancers. Clones were read by immunoSEQ multiplex PCR, and TCRdb kept only the in-frame ones, dropping some. Among over 20,000 clones listed, around nine tenths were seen once. Blood sampling was done at baseline, cycle 4 day 1, and cycle 7 day 1. Study results and limitations: With doses of 0.1-3.0 mg/kg, partial responders showed among the lowest clonal expansion.

The receptor was isolated from an adult with an advanced solid tumor such as melanoma, head and neck, liver or kidney cancer. The J gene is TRBJ2-3, the V gene TRBV5-4, with D maybe TRBD1 (5 bases). Sequenced here: CD4+ or CD8+ T cells sorted from blood, sampled in a trial of the OX40 agonist ivuxolimab. The DNA for the CDR3 is TGTGCCAGCCAGACAGAACCCACAGATACGCAGTATTTT. It yields the protein CASQTEPTDTQYF.